This T cell receptor (beta chain) is drawn from a study of Ad26.COV2.S vaccination and SARS-CoV-2 variants. Treatment described: roughly 20 received Ad26.COV2.S at low or high dose, single or two shots; 5 received placebo; per-sample allocation not given. The samples were gathered on day 63 after the first injection of vaccine or placebo. TCRdb's copy holds only in-frame clones and misses some; the assay was immunoSEQ multiplex PCR. The sample yields about 680,000 clones, 89% seen once. The germline V gene has CDR1 MNHEY and CDR2 SVGAGI. V gave up 6 bases and J gave up 2 bases, with 10 bases separating them. This CDR3 comprises 13 residues.

The rearrangement links TRBV6-5 to TRBJ1-2; the D gene is possibly TRBD1 (5 bases). The receptor's source is a person between 18 and 59 years old who received the Ad26.COV2.S COVID-19 vaccine or a placebo. The sample consisted of peripheral blood, taken in a trial of Ad26.COV2.S vaccine versus placebo. The CDR3 coding sequence is TGTGCCAGCAGCTCGACAGTAAACTATGGCTACACCTTC. It translates to CASSSTVNYGYTF.